The 18 T cell receptor beta chains below all came from one sample that was sequenced in a study of glioma-infiltrating T cells (dated by TCRdb to between 2015 and 2016). The sample was run on an Illumina MiSeq. The iRepertoire nested amplicon-rescue multiplex PCR (arm-PCR) platform was used to amplify TCR alpha and beta CDR3 regions from RNA. TCRdb itself trimmed the public reads at Q25 with fastp, ran MiXCR and retained productive beta chains. Rows with a matching CDR3 protein are joined into one entry that keeps the most common DNA and genes. The sample data list several thousand distinct CDR3 sequences, and over 25% of these were observed just once. The ten largest clones add up to 13% of the sample. The sequencing input was glioma tissue, nonneoplastic brain tissue, or PBMCs (not recorded which). The source is a human donor with low-grade glioma or glioblastoma, undergoing nonglioma brain surgery, or in good health (not recorded which).

This clonotype was observed a single time. Because the CDR3 is missing its conserved closing phenylalanine or tryptophan, this is likely a read error. The DNA of the CDR3 is TGTTCCCCCTTGGCGCGTCGCGGGAGAGCCAGAGAGACTCAGTATGTT. Translation: CSPLARRGRARETQYV. The rearrangement joins TRBV6-2 or TRBV6-3 to TRBJ2-3; 7 bases map to TRBD2. This CDR3 is built from 16 residues. The germline V gene encodes CDR1 MNHEY and CDR2 SVGEGT.

V gene TRBV15 combines with J gene TRBJ2-7; D remains ambiguous. CDR1 and CDR2 (germline): LNHNV, YYDKDF (reference sequence). Trimming stripped 7 bases from V and 0 bases from J, with 10 bases between. CDR3 size: 13 residues. The CDR3 nucleotides are TGTGCCACCACCTCCAAAGGCTCCTACGAGCAGTACTTC. It yields the protein CATTSKGSYEQYF.

This clonotype was recorded at least ten times. The chain combines TRBV6-1 with TRBJ1-2, with 7 bases lining up with TRBD1. Germline CDR1 and CDR2: MNHNS and SASEGT. Trimming cost V 5 bases and J 2 bases; bases outside gene matches: 8. The CDR3 is made up of 15 amino acids. The DNA of the CDR3 is TGTGCCAGCAGTAGGCCCGGGACAGCAAACTATGGCTACACCTTC. Translated, it gives CASSRPGTANYGYTF.

This chain links TRBV6-2 or TRBV6-3 with TRBJ2-7; D is unresolved. Germline V gene data show CDR1 as MNHEY and CDR2 as SVGEGT. V was pared by 6 bases and J by 3 bases, with 6 bases between. The CDR3 is made up of 11 amino acids. CDR3: CASRSLYEQYV. For the CDR3, the DNA is TGTGCCAGCAGATCCCTCTACGAGCAGTACGTC.

The chain employs TRBV28 and TRBJ1-1, with D uncertain. CDR1 and CDR2 from the germline V gene are MDHEN and SYDVKM. The CDR3 is 12 residues long. V was clipped by 7 bases and J by 1 base, with 7 bases between them. The chain's CDR3 is CASTRANTEAFF. CDR3 DNA sequence: TGTGCCAGCACTAGAGCGAACACTGAAGCTTTCTTT.

This clonotype rates as medium-sized (0.01 to 0.1%). The chain joins TRBV20-1 to TRBJ2-3, with D unresolved. Germline V gene data show CDR1 as DFQATT and CDR2 as SNEGSKA (reference sequence). Trimming stripped 7 bases from V and 1 base from J, with 15 bases between. The CDR3 spans 14 residues. The CDR3 loop reads CSVPPNPGTDTQYF. The CDR3 nucleotides read TGCAGTGTCCCACCCAATCCCGGCACAGATACGCAGTATTTT.

This clonotype is deemed medium-sized. V usage is TRBV6-5 and J usage is TRBJ1-3, with no clear D. Per the germline V gene, CDR1 is MNHEY and CDR2 is SVGAGI. The length of the CDR3 is 16 residues. The ends were cut back, 2 bases at V and 0 bases at J, with 11 bases in the middle. The CDR3: CASSYEAPYSGNTIYF. In DNA form, the CDR3 reads TGTGCCAGCAGTTACGAAGCCCCATACTCTGGAAACACCATATATTTT.

Note on this clonotype: The junction shows a germline mismatch at one end, possibly a read error. The gene calls are TRBV3-1 and TRBJ2-1; no firm D call. The CDR3 has 12 amino acids. Germline CDR1 LGHDT, CDR2 YNNKEL (reference sequence). Here the CDR3 DNA reads TGTCCCAGCCGCGAAGTACACCTTGAGCAGTTCTTC. Its translation: CPSREVHLEQFF.

Notes on this clonotype: Since no conserved phenylalanine or tryptophan closes the CDR3, a read error is the likely cause. CDR3 region: CSARALRAGSSSEQYS. The CDR3 bases are TGCAGTGCTAGAGCACTGCGGGCAGGGAGCTCCTCCGAGCAGTACTCC. The rearrangement links TRBV20-1 to TRBJ2-7; D may be TRBD1 or TRBD2 (5 bases each). This CDR3 spans 16 amino acids. Looked up from germline, CDR1 is DFQATT and CDR2 is SNEGSKA (reference sequence).

V usage is TRBV27 and J usage is TRBJ1-5; 8 bases fit TRBD1. Germline lookup yields CDR1 MNHEY and CDR2 SMNVEV (reference sequence). There are 14 residues in the CDR3. The CDR3 DNA reads TGTGTTAACAGTTTGACAGGGGGCAATCAGCCCCAGCATTTT. Translated: CVNSLTGGNQPQHF.

Of note for this clonotype: The CDR3 ends on some other residue instead of the conserved phenylalanine or tryptophan, so this is likely a read error. The CDR3, as DNA: TGTGCCAGCAGCTTAGTCAATGAAGCTTTCCTT. Protein sequence: CASSLVNEAFL. The genes are TRBV12-3 or TRBV12-4 and TRBJ1-1; D is undetermined. This CDR3 has 11 amino acids.

Notes on this clonotype: Likely a read error: the CDR3 ends without its conserved phenylalanine or tryptophan. The limits of the CDR3 on the DNA are not certain, so only TCRdb's listed CDR3 is given. The gene calls are TRBV11-2 and TRBJ1-6; the listed D gene, TRBD1, was not tested against the DNA. Termini included, the CDR3 measures 17 amino acids. Per germline, CDR1 SGHAT and CDR2 FQNNGV. The chain's CDR3 is CASTLAQPRSYNSPLPP.

This clonotype was found many times. The rearrangement joins TRBV28 to TRBJ2-7, with 8 bases that match TRBD2. The CDR3 loop spans 14 amino acids. Per the germline V gene, CDR1 is MDHEN and CDR2 is SYDVKM. The junction had 5 bases not matched to a gene; V was cut back by 5 bases and J by 2 bases. CDR3 residues: CASSRGGAAYEQYF. CDR3 in DNA: TGTGCCAGCAGTCGGGGGGGGGCGGCCTACGAGCAGTACTTC. The complete variable domain, with remaining parts taken from reference TRBV28 and TRBJ2-7, reads DVKVTQSSRYLVKRTGEKVFLECVQDMDHENMFWYRQDPGLGLRLIYFSYDVKMKEKGDIPEGYSVSREKKERFSLILESASTNQTSMYLCASSRGGAAYEQYFGPGTRLTVT.

This clonotype is medium-sized (0.01 to 0.1%) in the sample. CDR3 in DNA: TGTGCCAGCAGCCCCGGGACAGGCAGCAATCAGCCCCAGCATTTT. Protein: CASSPGTGSNQPQHF. This rearrangement joins TRBV7-2 to TRBJ1-5; 8 nucleotides align to TRBD1. The length of the CDR3 is 15 residues. V trimming: 5 bases; J trimming: 1 base; junction bases outside the gene matches: 4. CDR1 SGHTA and CDR2 FQGNSA come from the germline V gene.

Ten or more counts support this clonotype. The chain joins TRBV19 to TRBJ2-1; tentatively, D is TRBD2 (5 bases). CDR1 and CDR2 from the germline V gene are LNHDA and SQIVND (reference sequence). The length of the CDR3 is 15 residues. Trimming stripped 2 bases from V and 6 bases from J, with 14 bases between. The CDR3: CASSISGTRFNEQFF. In nucleotides, the CDR3 is TGTGCCAGTAGTATAAGCGGTACAAGATTCAATGAGCAGTTCTTC.

This clonotype was counted ten times or more. The gene calls are TRBV24-1 and TRBJ2-2; 8 bases are a match to TRBD2. The CDR3 extends over 17 amino acids. The V gene end was trimmed by 9 bases and the J gene end by 6 bases; junction bases not matched to a gene: 17. CDR1 is KGHDR, CDR2 SFDVKD, per germline. CDR3 protein: CATVRCGRPRHAGELFF. The CDR3 DNA follows: TGTGCCACCGTAAGATGCGGGAGGCCACGGCACGCCGGGGAGCTGTTTTTT.

This clonotype has a count of ten or more. The genes are TRBV2 and TRBJ2-2; D is perhaps TRBD2 (6 bases). CDR1 is SNHLY and CDR2 is FYNNEI in the germline V gene. The ends were cut back, 4 bases at V and 5 bases at J, with 11 bases in the middle. CDR3 length: 14 amino acids. The CDR3 nucleotides read TGTGCCAGCAGTGCCCTAGCGACGACCGGGGAGCTGTTTTTT. It yields the protein CASSALATTGELFF.

This clonotype occurred many times. This rearrangement joins TRBV19 to TRBJ1-2, with D uncertain. CDR3 size: 11 residues. V was trimmed by 4 bases and J by 6 bases, leaving 6 bases between them. Looked up from germline, CDR1 is LNHDA and CDR2 is SQIVND (reference sequence). The CDR3: CASSRWNGYTF. As DNA, the CDR3 is TGTGCCAGTAGTAGGTGGAATGGCTACACCTTC.